A single sample is the source of the 20 T cell receptor beta chains below, sequenced in a study of CD8 T cells in Susac syndrome. The RNA, roughly 0.5 to 1 ug, was put through reverse transcription using random hexamers. Via MiXCR, TCRdb re-called the immunoSEQ multiplex PCR reads, giving one row per CDR3 protein. The sample has approximately 120,000 distinct CDR3 sequences, roughly 89% seen once. The sequenced sample consisted of CD8+ T cells from PBMCs. The receptors come from a human donor with multiple sclerosis.

This clonotype was seen just once. The chain combines TRBV30 with TRBJ2-5; TRBD2 matches at 8 bases. The CDR3 length is 14 residues. The ends lost 0 bases at V and 4 bases at J; junction bases unmatched: 4. CDR1 is GTSNPN and CDR2 is SVGIG in the germline V gene (reference sequence). CDR3 DNA: TGTGCCTGGAGTGTAAGAGCGGGAGTAGAGACCCAGTACTTC. As protein: CAWSVRAGVETQYF.

The V and J genes are TRBV12-3 or TRBV12-4 and TRBJ2-7; 7 bases line up with TRBD1. V trimming: 4 bases; J trimming: 3 bases; junction bases outside the gene matches: 9. The CDR3 consists of 15 residues. CDR3 in amino acids: CASSSPGQPIYEQYF. The CDR3 nucleotides are TGTGCCAGCAGTTCCCCGGGACAGCCGATCTACGAGCAGTACTTC.

This chain connects TRBV6-5 to TRBJ1-2; D might be TRBD1 (5 bases). V was shortened by 0 bases and J by 7 bases, with 6 bases between the two germline ends. The CDR3 covers 12 residues. Germline CDR1 and CDR2: MNHEY and SVGAGI. CDR3 region: CASSYSGVGYTF. CDR3 nucleotide sequence: TGTGCCAGCAGTTACTCAGGGGTTGGCTACACCTTC.

The chain combines TRBV4-1 with TRBJ2-5; perhaps TRBD1 as D (6 bases). Germline CDR1 reads MGHRA; CDR2 reads YSYEKL. The CDR3 runs to 14 residues. V shed 8 bases and J shed 0 bases, with 13 bases lying between them. CDR3 loop: CASARGSDQETQYF. CDR3 coding DNA: TGCGCCAGCGCCAGGGGTTCGGACCAAGAGACCCAGTACTTC.

The CDR3 DNA reads TGTGCCAGCAGCTCTCGGACAGGGAGAACCTACGAGCAGTACTTC. Encoded protein: CASSSRTGRTYEQYF. The V and J genes are TRBV7-9 and TRBJ2-7; 8 bases agree with TRBD1. Germline assignment: CDR1 SEHNR and CDR2 FQNEAQ (reference sequence). Trimming at V came to 4 bases and at J to 2 bases, leaving 7 bases not matched to a gene. CDR3 length: 15 amino acids.

This chain links TRBV6-6 with TRBJ2-7, with no clear D. The CDR3 consists of 12 residues. Germline CDR1 MNHNY, CDR2 SVGAGI (reference sequence). Trimming took off 7 bases at V and 4 bases at J, with 11 bases between the two ends. CDR3 residues: CASIGDGYEQYF. In DNA, the CDR3 is TGTGCCAGCATTGGAGACGGGTACGAGCAGTACTTC.

The gene calls are TRBV30 and TRBJ2-3; D could derive from TRBD1 or TRBD2 (6 bases each). This CDR3 has 14 residues. V gave up 2 bases and J gave up 6 bases, with 15 bases separating them. Germline-derived CDR1 and CDR2 are GTSNPN and SVGIG (reference sequence). CDR3 sequence: CAWSKEGGWDTQYF. CDR3 DNA sequence: TGTGCCTGGAGTAAGGAGGGGGGTTGGGATACGCAGTATTTT.

This chain connects TRBV5-1 to TRBJ1-1; possibly TRBD1 for D (5 bases). CDR1 is SGHRS, CDR2 YFSETQ, per germline. The CDR3 spans 15 residues. Trimming pared 1 base from V and 5 bases from J, leaving 15 bases between. This CDR3 is CASSLNTGGWTEAFF. Here the CDR3 DNA reads TGCGCCAGCAGCTTGAATACGGGGGGGTGGACTGAAGCTTTCTTT.

V is TRBV6-4 and J is TRBJ2-2; 9 bases fit TRBD2. Germline loops: CDR1 MRHNA, CDR2 SNTAGT. The CDR3 sequence is 15 residues long. V gave up 4 bases and J gave up 7 bases; unmatched junction bases: 7. The CDR3 nucleotides are TGTGCCAGCAGTGCCACCGGACTAGCGAGCGGGGAGCTGTTTTTT. Its protein product is CASSATGLASGELFF.

This chain links TRBV20-1 with TRBJ2-7, with TRBD1 matching 7 bases. The CDR3 has 16 residues. J was trimmed by 1 base and V by 0 bases; bases with no gene match: 9. Germline V CDR1 and CDR2: DFQATT, SNEGSKA (reference sequence). This chain's CDR3 is CSARDATGLSSYEQYF. The CDR3 nucleotides are TGCAGTGCTAGAGATGCGACAGGGCTGTCTTCCTACGAGCAGTACTTC.

The genes are TRBV29-1 and TRBJ2-3, with D perhaps TRBD1 or TRBD2 (5 bases each). CDR1 is SQVTM and CDR2 is ANQGSEA in the germline V gene. The CDR3 spans 14 residues. The V end lost 7 bases, the J end lost 2 bases, and 16 bases lay between the germline ends. CDR3 in amino acids: CSAFGRDHTDTQYF. In DNA form, the CDR3 reads TGCAGCGCTTTTGGCAGGGACCACACAGATACGCAGTATTTT.

The chain has TRBV24-1 and TRBJ1-5; tentative D call: TRBD1 (5 bases). The germline V and J ends were trimmed by 4 bases and 3 bases, with 18 bases remaining between them. This CDR3 is built from 17 residues. CDR1 and CDR2 from the germline V gene are KGHDR and SFDVKD. CDR3 nucleotides: TGTGCCACCAGTGACCCCAGACAAACGGGGGTCAATCAGCCCCAGCATTTT. Translating it yields CATSDPRQTGVNQPQHF.

This chain joins TRBV12-3 or TRBV12-4 and TRBJ2-2, with TRBD2 matching 8 bases. The length of the CDR3 is 18 residues. The V gene end was trimmed by 5 bases and the J gene end by 0 bases; junction bases not matched to a gene: 11. The CDR3 coding sequence is TGTGCCAGCAGTCCCGGACGTAGCGGGACTACGAACACCGGGGAGCTGTTTTTT. Translation gives CASSPGRSGTTNTGELFF.

The rearrangement joins TRBV19 to TRBJ2-3; TRBD2 aligns across 8 bases. V lost 3 bases, J lost 6 bases, and 8 bases stayed unmatched. Germline CDR1 is LNHDA and CDR2 is SQIVND (reference sequence). The CDR3 loop spans 15 amino acids. In DNA, the CDR3 is TGTGCCAGTAGTATCGGGACTAGTCGATTGGATACGCAGTATTTT. This encodes CASSIGTSRLDTQYF.

The chain employs TRBV25-1 and TRBJ2-1, with TRBD2 matching over 7 bases. Germline values: CDR1 MGHDK, CDR2 SYGVNS. CDR3 size: 14 residues. The ends lost 4 bases at V and 7 bases at J; junction bases unmatched: 7. In DNA, the CDR3 is TGTGCCAGCAGTGTGCGGGAGTACGGGAATGAGCAGTTCTTC. It is translated as CASSVREYGNEQFF.

The rearrangement joins TRBV28 to TRBJ2-1, with 7 bases that match TRBD2. Germline assignment: CDR1 MDHEN and CDR2 SYDVKM. The J segment lost 7 bases and the V segment lost 3 bases, leaving 3 bases of the junction unmatched. The CDR3 covers 13 residues. This CDR3 reads CASSFEGGNEQFF. CDR3 sequence (DNA): TGTGCCAGCAGTTTCGAGGGAGGGAATGAGCAGTTCTTC. The entire variable domain, with the rest obtained from reference TRBV28 and TRBJ2-1, is as follows: DVKVTQSSRYLVKRTGEKVFLECVQDMDHENMFWYRQDPGLGLRLIYFSYDVKMKEKGDIPEGYSVSREKKERFSLILESASTNQTSMYLCASSFEGGNEQFFGPGTRLTVL.

The chain recombines TRBV7-9 with TRBJ1-1, with TRBD1 as a possible D gene (5 bases). The V and J ends lost 1 base and 11 bases respectively, with 11 bases between them. The CDR3 is 12 residues long. Germline loops: CDR1 SEHNR, CDR2 FQNEAQ (reference sequence). CDR3 sequence: CASSLDMGEAFF. CDR3 DNA: TGTGCCAGCAGCTTAGACATGGGGGAGGCTTTCTTT. The variable domain in full, completed from reference TRBV7-9 and TRBJ1-1, reads DTGVSQNPRHKITKRGQNVTFRCDPISEHNRLYWYRQTLGQGPEFLTYFQNEAQLEKSRLLSDRFSAERPKGSFSTLEIQRTEQGDSAMYLCASSLDMGEAFFGQGTRLTVV.

The J gene is TRBJ1-2, the V gene TRBV19; no definite D call. The CDR3 totals 11 residues. Trimming removed 2 bases at V and 7 bases at J, with 5 bases between. Germline CDR1 LNHDA, CDR2 SQIVND (reference sequence). The CDR3 loop is CASSIMFGYTF. In DNA, the CDR3 is TGTGCCAGTAGTATAATGTTTGGCTACACCTTC.

V and J are TRBV20-1 and TRBJ2-7; TRBD2 agrees at 10 bases. CDR1 is DFQATT, CDR2 SNEGSKA, per germline (reference sequence). This CDR3 spans 14 amino acids. Trimming at V came to 6 bases and at J to 1 base, leaving 6 bases not matched to a gene. CDR3 DNA sequence: TGCAGTGCCCGCGGGGGACTAGCGTCCTACGAGCAGTACTTC. Translation gives CSARGGLASYEQYF.

This chain connects TRBV24-1 to TRBJ2-6; D might be TRBD2 (6 bases). Germline CDR1 and CDR2: KGHDR and SFDVKD. This CDR3 spans 20 amino acids. V lost 3 bases to trimming and J lost 0 bases, with 20 bases between them. CDR3 DNA sequence: TGTGCCACCAGTGATCCTGAGGTAGGGGAGGCTAGCTCTGGGGCCAACGTCCTGACTTTC. Protein product: CATSDPEVGEASSGANVLTF.